This paragraph reports one T cell receptor (beta chain). Its antigen is undetermined. Through a sample-barcoded 5' primer and a J-beta primer mix, a second PCR was run for roughly 6 to 11 cycles. Each cDNA molecule, via a template-switch adaptor with 12 random nucleotides, was tagged. Each sample yielded at least 3 million CDR3-containing paired-end reads. TCRdb re-called the 5' RACE reads through MiXCR, storing one row per CDR3 protein. This sample has some 1.5 million distinct CDR3 sequences, with approximately 30% found just once. The data originate from a study of blood T cells in healthy people across ages. CDR1 SGDLS and CDR2 YYNGEE come from the germline V gene. Trimming at V came to 0 bases and at J to 10 bases, leaving 4 bases not matched to a gene. This CDR3 is built from 15 residues. Overall study findings and caveats: With age, beta diversity per million T cells declined roughly linearly, significantly by approximately 40.

The sequencing sample was made of blood. The chain uses TRBV9 and TRBJ2-1, with 13 bases fitting TRBD2. This TCR was recovered from a woman in her 30s in good health. The CDR3 DNA sequence: TGTGCCAGCAGCGTAGAACTAGCGGGAGGGCGGGAGCAGTTCTTC. It yields the protein CASSVELAGGREQFF.